This TCR beta chain appears in the sequencing data of a study of cytomegalovirus exposure and HLA in healthy donors. Looking at the study overall: The roughly 130 validation repertoires used the same platform as the 650 to 750 first-cohort repertoires, a later analysis reported.

Notes on this clone: Its cognate antigen is unknown.

Study observations and caveats: Overall, about 160 TCR beta chains were annotated as cytomegalovirus-associated. The classifier was said to identify cytomegalovirus status with high specificity and sensitivity.

This table comes from immunoSEQ multiplex PCR, and its TCRdb copy is limited to in-frame clones, with some not included. The top ten hold around 14% of the sample, which has about 56,000 clones, 89% seen once. The donors were part of the validation cohort of fewer than 150 subjects. That cohort was separate from the first cohort, which comprised 666 subjects. The receptor was isolated from a young woman in good health and CMV-seronegative. Sequenced input: PBMCs.

As DNA, the CDR3 is TGCGCCAGCAGCCCCGGGGGAGGCGGGATTAGGTACAATGAGCAGTTCTTC. This encodes CASSPGGGGIRYNEQFF. V and J are TRBV4-1 and TRBJ2-1; D might be TRBD2 (6 bases). The CDR3 extends over 17 amino acids. Germline CDR1 is MGHRA and CDR2 is YSYEKL. V gave up 4 bases and J gave up 4 bases, with 20 bases separating them.